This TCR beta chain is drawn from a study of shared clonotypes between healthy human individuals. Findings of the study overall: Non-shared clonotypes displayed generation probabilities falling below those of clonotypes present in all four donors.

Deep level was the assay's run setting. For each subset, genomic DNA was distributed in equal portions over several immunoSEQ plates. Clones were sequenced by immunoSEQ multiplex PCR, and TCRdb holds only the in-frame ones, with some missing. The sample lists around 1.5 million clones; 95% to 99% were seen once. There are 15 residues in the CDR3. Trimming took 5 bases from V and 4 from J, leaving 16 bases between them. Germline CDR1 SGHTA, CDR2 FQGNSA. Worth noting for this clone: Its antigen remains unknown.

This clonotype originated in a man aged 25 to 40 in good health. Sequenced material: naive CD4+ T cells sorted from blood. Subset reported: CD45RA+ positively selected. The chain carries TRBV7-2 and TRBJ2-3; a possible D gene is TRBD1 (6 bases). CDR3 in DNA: TGTGCCAGCAGCGCCCAGGGGATTGGGGCAGATACGCAGTATTTT. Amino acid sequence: CASSAQGIGADTQYF.